The sample holds a few counts of the clone carrying this TCR beta chain. CDR1 and CDR2 from the germline V gene are SGHVS and FQNEAQ. J gave up 7 bases and V 4 bases, and 15 bases lay outside the gene matches. CDR3 length equals 16 residues. Clones were read by immunoSEQ multiplex PCR, and TCRdb kept only the in-frame ones, dropping some. The sample lists about 130,000 clones, around 75% seen once, with less than 5% in the top ten. This specimen belongs to a study of blood T cell repertoires in COVID-19. Across the study: T cells, B-cell-depleted T cells, or PBMCs supplied cDNA or gDNA.

Seattle patients were enrolled while actively infected and followed longitudinally. The TCR comes from a woman aged 70-85 years with COVID-19, enrolled during active disease. The sequenced material came from peripheral blood. J is TRBJ2-7 and V is TRBV7-8; 8 bases are shared with TRBD2. The CDR3 reads CASSSIGAGGRGEQYF. For the CDR3, the DNA is TGTGCCAGCAGCTCCATTGGGGCGGGGGGCCGCGGTGAGCAGTACTTC.